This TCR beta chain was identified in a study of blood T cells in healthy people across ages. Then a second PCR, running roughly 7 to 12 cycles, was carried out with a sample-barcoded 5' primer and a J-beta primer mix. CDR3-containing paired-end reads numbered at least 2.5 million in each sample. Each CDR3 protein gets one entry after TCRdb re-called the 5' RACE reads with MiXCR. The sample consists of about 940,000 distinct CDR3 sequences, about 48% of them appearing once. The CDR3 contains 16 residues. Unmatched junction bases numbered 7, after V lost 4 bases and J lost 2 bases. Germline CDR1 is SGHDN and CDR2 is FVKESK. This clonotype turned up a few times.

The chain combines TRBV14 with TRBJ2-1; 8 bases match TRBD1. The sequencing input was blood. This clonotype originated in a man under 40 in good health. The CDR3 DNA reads TGTGCCAGCAGCCGCCTCGGGACAGGCACCTACAATGAGCAGTTCTTC. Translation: CASSRLGTGTYNEQFF.